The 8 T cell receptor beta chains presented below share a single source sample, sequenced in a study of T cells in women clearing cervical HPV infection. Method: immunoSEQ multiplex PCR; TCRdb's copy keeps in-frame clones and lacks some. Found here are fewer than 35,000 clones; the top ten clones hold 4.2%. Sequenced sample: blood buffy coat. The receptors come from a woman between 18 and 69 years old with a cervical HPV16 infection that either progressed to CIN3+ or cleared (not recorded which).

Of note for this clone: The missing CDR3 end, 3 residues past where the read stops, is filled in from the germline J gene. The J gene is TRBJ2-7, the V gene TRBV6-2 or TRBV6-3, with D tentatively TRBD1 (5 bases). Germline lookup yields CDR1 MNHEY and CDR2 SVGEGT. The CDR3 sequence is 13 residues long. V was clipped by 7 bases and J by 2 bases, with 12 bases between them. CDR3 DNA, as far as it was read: TGTGCCAGCATCCACGACAGAACCTACGAG. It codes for CASIHDRTYE. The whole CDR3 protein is CASIHDRTYEQYF.

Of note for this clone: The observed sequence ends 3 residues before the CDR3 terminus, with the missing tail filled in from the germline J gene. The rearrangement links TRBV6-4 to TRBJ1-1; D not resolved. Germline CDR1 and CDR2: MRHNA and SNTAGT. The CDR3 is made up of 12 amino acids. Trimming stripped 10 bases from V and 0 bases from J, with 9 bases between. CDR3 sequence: CANIFLNTEAFF. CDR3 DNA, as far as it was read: TGTGCCAACATATTCTTGAACACTGAA.

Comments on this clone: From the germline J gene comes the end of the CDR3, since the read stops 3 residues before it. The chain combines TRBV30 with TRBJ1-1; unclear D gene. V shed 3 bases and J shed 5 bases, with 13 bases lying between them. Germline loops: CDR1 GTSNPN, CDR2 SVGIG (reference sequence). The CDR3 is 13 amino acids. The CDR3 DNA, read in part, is TGTGCCTGGAGAAAGGCCGCGGATACTGAA. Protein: CAWRKAADTE. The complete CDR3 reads CAWRKAADTEAFF. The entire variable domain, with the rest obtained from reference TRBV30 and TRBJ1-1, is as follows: SQTIHQWPATLVQPVGSPLSLECTVEGTSNPNLYWYRQAAGRGLQLLFYSVGIGQISSEVPQNLSASRPQDRQFILSSKKLLLSDSGFYLCAWRKAADTEAFFGQGTRLTVV.

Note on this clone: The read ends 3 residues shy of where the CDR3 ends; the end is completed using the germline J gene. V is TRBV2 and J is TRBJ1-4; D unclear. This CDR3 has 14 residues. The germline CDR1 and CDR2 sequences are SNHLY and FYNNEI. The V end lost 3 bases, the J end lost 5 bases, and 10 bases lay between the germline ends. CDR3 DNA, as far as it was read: TGTGCCAGCAGTGACACCCGGGTGAATGAAAAA. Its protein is CASSDTRVNEK. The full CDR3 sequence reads CASSDTRVNEKLFF.

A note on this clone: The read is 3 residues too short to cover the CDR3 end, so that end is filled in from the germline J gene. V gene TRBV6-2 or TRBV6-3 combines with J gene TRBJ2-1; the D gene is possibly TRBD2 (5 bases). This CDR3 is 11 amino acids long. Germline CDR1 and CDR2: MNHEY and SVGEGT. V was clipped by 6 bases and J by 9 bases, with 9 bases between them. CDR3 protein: CASREAVEQFF. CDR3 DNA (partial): TGTGCCAGCAGGGAGGCGGTTGAG.

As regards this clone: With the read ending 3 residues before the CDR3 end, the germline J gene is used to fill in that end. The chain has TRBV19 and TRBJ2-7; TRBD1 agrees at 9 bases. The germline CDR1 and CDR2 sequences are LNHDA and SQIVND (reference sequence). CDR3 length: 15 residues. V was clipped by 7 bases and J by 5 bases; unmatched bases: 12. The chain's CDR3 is CASIEVRDRADEQYF. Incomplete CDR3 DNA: TGTGCCAGTATCGAGGTCCGGGACAGGGCGGACGAG.

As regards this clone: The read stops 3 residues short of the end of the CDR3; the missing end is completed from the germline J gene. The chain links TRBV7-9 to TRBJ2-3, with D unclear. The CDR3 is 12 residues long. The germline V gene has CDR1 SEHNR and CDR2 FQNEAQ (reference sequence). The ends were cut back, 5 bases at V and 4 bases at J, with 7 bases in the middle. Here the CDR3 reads CASSPTSDTQYF. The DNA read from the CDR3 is TGTGCCAGCAGCCCTACGTCAGATACG.

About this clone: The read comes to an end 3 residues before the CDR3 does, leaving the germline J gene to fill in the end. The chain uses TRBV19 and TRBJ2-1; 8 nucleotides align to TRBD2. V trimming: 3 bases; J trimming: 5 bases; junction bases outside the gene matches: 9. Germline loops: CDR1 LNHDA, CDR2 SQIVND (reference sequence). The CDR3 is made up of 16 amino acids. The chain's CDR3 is CASSIVGTRRHNEQFF. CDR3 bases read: TGTGCCAGTAGTATTGTTGGGACTAGGAGGCACAATGAG.